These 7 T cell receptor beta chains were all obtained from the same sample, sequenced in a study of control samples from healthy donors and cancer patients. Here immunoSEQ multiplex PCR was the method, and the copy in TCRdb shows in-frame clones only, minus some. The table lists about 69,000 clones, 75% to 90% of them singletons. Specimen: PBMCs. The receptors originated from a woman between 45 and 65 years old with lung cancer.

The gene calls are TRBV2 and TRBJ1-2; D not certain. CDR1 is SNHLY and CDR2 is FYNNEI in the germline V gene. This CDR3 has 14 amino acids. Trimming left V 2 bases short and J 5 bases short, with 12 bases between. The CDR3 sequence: CASSESALPYGYTF. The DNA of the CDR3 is TGTGCCAGCAGTGAAAGTGCCCTGCCATATGGCTACACCTTC.

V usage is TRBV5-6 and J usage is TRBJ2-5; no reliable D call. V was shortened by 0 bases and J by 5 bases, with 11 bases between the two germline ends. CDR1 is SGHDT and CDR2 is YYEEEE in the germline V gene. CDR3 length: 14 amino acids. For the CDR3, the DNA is TGTGCCAGCAGCTTGGATTCAGGCATGGAGACCCAGTACTTC. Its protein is CASSLDSGMETQYF. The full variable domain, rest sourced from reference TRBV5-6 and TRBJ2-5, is DAGVTQSPTHLIKTRGQQVTLRCSPKSGHDTVSWYQQALGQGPQFIFQYYEEEERQRGNFPDRFSGHQFPNYSSELNVNALLLGDSALYLCASSLDSGMETQYFGPGTRLLVL.

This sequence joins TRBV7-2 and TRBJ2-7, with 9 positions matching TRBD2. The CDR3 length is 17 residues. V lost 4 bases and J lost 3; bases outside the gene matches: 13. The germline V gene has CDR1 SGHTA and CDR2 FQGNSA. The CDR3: CASSSQSGGSSFYEQYF. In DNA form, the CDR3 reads TGTGCCAGCAGCTCCCAAAGCGGGGGGTCCTCATTCTACGAGCAGTACTTC.

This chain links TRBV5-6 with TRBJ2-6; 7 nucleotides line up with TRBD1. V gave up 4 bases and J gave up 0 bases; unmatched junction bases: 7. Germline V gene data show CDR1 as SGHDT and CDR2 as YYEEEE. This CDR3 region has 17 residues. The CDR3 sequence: CASSLRQGFSGANVLTF. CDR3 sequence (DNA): TGTGCCAGCAGCCTTAGACAGGGATTCTCTGGGGCCAACGTCCTGACTTTC.

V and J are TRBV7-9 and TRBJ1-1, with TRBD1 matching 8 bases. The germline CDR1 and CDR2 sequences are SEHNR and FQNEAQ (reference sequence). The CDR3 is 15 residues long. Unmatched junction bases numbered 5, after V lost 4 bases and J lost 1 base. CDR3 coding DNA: TGTGCCAGCAGCTCAGGGGGCGGTAGGAACACTGAAGCTTTCTTT. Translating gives CASSSGGGRNTEAFF.

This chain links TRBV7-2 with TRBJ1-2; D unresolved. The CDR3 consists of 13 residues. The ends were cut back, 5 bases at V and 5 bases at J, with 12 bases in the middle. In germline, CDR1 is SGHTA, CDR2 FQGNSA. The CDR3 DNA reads TGTGCCAGCAGCCCTAGCACGGTTTATGGCTACACCTTC. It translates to CASSPSTVYGYTF.

CDR3: CASRDRKDQPQHF. Written as DNA, the CDR3 is TGTGCCAGCAGGGACAGGAAGGATCAGCCCCAGCATTTT. V and J are TRBV6-1 and TRBJ1-5; 7 nucleotides agree with TRBD1. CDR1 is MNHNS and CDR2 is SASEGT in the germline V gene. The CDR3 is 13 residues long. V shed 6 bases and J 5 bases; nucleotides not matched to a gene: 4.